This T cell receptor beta chain was profiled in a study of cytomegalovirus exposure and HLA in healthy donors. General study results and limits: The authors later linked a missense DCLRE1C variant to TCR beta V- and J-gene trimming. Later work showed greater clonal expansion in HLA-associated TCR beta chains than in equally common others. The authors confirmed in vitro that three CMV-associated chains were specific for CMV antigens.

The PCR ran on 60 Vbeta and 13 Jbeta primers. TCRdb's table, derived via immunoSEQ multiplex PCR, lists solely in-frame clones and lacks some. The table lists 75,000 to 80,000 clones. To note about this clone: Its antigen is not known.

The V end was cut by 5 bases, the J end by 8 bases, with 15 bases between. Germline CDR1 and CDR2: PRHDT and FYEKMQ (reference sequence). The CDR3 spans 14 residues. The sequence derives from a man aged 18 to 35 in good health and CMV-seropositive. This sequence joins TRBV13 and TRBJ1-4; perhaps TRBD1 as D (6 bases). The sequenced sample was PBMCs. The DNA for the CDR3 is TGTGCCAGCAGCCTCGGGACACTGGGCGAAAAACTGTTTTTT. It translates to CASSLGTLGEKLFF.